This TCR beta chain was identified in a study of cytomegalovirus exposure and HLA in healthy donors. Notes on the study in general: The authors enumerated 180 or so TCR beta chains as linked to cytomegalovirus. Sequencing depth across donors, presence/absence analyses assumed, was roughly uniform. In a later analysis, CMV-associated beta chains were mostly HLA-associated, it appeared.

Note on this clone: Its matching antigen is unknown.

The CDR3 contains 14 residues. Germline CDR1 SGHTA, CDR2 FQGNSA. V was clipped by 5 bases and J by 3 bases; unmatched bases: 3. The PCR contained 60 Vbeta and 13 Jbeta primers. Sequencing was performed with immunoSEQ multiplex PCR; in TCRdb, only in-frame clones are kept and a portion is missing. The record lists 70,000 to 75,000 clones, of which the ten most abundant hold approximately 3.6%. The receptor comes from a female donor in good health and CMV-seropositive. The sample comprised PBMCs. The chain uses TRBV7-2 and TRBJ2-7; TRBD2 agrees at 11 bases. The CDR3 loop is CASSAGLAVYEQYF. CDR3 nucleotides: TGTGCCAGCAGCGCGGGACTAGCGGTCTACGAGCAGTACTTC.